This T cell receptor beta chain was profiled in a study of shared clonotypes between healthy human individuals. Overall study: The plates for each donor numbered three CD4 naive, three CD4 memory, two CD8 naive and one CD8 memory.

Deep-level assay runs were performed. The data were produced by immunoSEQ multiplex PCR, yet TCRdb's version contains in-frame clones alone and is incomplete. Found here are some 2,500,000 clones, roughly 92% of them singletons; the top ten hold approximately 0.41%. The specimen sequenced was naive CD4+ T cells from PBMCs. Subset noted: CD45RA+ positively selected. The sequence came from a man between 18 and 35 years old in good health. Some clones in this sample may be carry-over from other donors' samples.

CDR3 region: CAWSEGFEREKLFF. CDR3 sequence (DNA): TGTGCCTGGAGTGAAGGCTTTGAACGTGAAAAACTGTTTTTT. V usage is TRBV30 and J usage is TRBJ1-4; D is unclear. Germline values: CDR1 GTSNPN, CDR2 SVGIG (reference sequence). V was shortened by 1 base and J by 7 bases, with 13 bases between the two germline ends. This CDR3 contains 14 residues.